The sequence of this T cell receptor beta chain was determined in a study of blood T cell repertoires in COVID-19. Study as a whole: COVID-19 samples from acute and convalescent phases originated in the United States, Italy and Spain. The cDNA or gDNA used as material had been derived from T cells, B-cell-depleted T cells, or PBMCs.

As handled by the study authors: Reference gene primer amplification in the assay estimated nucleated cell counts. Produced via immunoSEQ multiplex PCR; TCRdb's table is partial and in-frame only. The DNA was the basis for D and trimming; V, J and clone size are from that table. The repertoire holds under 350,000 clones, with around four fifths as singletons. The CDR3 is 15 amino acids. Germline V gene data show CDR1 as GTSNPN and CDR2 as SVGIG (reference sequence). V lost 2 bases to trimming and J lost 4 bases; unmatched junction nucleotides: 6. The material sequenced was peripheral blood. The chain recombines TRBV30 with TRBJ2-1; the match to TRBD2 covers 9 bases. The sequence derives from a man aged 55 to 69 who had recovered from COVID-19. This chain's CDR3 is CAWSWASGEYNEQFF. Written as DNA, the CDR3 is TGTGCCTGGAGTTGGGCTAGCGGGGAGTACAATGAGCAGTTCTTC.